This T cell receptor (beta chain) was recovered during a study of molecular identifiers for immune sequencing clone quantification. TCRdb itself ran the PCR reads through MiXCR, one entry per CDR3 protein. Altogether roughly 100,000 distinct CDR3 sequences are present, around 37% being singletons, with the ten largest covering approximately 9.8%. This CDR3 has 18 residues. Germline CDR1 is SGHAT and CDR2 is FQNNGV. Trimming removed 5 bases from V and 2 bases from J; junction bases left unmatched: 8. This chain links TRBV11-2 with TRBJ2-1; 14 bases are shared with TRBD2. Sequenced sample: naive CD8+ T cells from blood, with Jurkat cell RNA spiked in. Stated subset: FACS-sorted CD8+CD4-CCR7+CD45RA+ naive T cells. The receptor's source is a human donor in good health. Some libraries in this study had Jurkat cell RNA spiked in. The CDR3 spells CASSDGLAGGYPYNEQFF. As DNA, the CDR3 is TGTGCCAGCAGCGATGGACTAGCGGGAGGCTACCCCTACAATGAGCAGTTCTTC.